This T cell receptor beta chain was recorded in a study of cytomegalovirus exposure and HLA in healthy donors. Study at large: From approximately 170 million T cells, an earlier analysis saw 120 million or so unique TCR beta sequences. Roughly 92 million unique TCRs, all from HLA-typed donors, were included in an early release of the data.

The CDR3 contains 12 residues. V shed 4 bases and J shed 5 bases, with 10 bases lying between them. Germline CDR1 SGHNT, CDR2 YYREEE (reference sequence). On this clone: Antigen unknown.

The primer mix had 60 Vbeta and 13 Jbeta primers. Only in-frame clones appear in the TCRdb table, and some are missing; sequencing was by immunoSEQ multiplex PCR. The listing records 53,000 or so clones. Study results and caveats: A later analysis, which compared TCR beta chains of equal frequency, found the HLA-associated ones more clonally expanded. The study listed 150 to 200 cytomegalovirus-associated TCR beta chains.

The TCR was taken from a male donor in good health and CMV-seropositive. Sequenced: PBMCs. The chain links TRBV5-4 to TRBJ2-7; D possibly corresponds to TRBD1 (6 bases). CDR3 region: CASSGRGNEQYF. DNA for the CDR3: TGTGCCAGCAGCGGAAGGGGGAACGAGCAGTACTTC.